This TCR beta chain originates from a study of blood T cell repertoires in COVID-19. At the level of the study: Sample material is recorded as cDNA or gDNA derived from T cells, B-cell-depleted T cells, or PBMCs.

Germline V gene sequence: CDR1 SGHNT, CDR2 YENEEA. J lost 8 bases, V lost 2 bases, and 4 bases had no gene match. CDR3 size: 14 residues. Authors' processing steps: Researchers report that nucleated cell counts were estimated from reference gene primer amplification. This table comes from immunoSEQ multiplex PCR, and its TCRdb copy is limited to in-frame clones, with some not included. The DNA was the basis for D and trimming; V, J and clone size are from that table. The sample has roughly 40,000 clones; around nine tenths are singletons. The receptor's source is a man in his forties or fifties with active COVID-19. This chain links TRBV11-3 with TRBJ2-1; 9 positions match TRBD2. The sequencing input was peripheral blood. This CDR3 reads CASSLRAGGDEQFF. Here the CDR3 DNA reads TGTGCCAGCAGCTTACGAGCGGGAGGCGATGAGCAGTTCTTC. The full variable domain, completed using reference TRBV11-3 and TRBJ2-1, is EAGVVQSPRYKIIEKKQPVAFWCNPISGHNTLYWYLQNLGQGPELLIRYENEEAVDDSQLPKDRFSAERLKGVDSTLKIQPAELGDSAVYLCASSLRAGGDEQFFGPGTRLTVL.